The TCR beta chain under discussion was sequenced for a study of cytomegalovirus exposure and HLA in healthy donors. The PCR made use of 60 Vbeta and 13 Jbeta primers. In the source study's methods: An analysis performed later counted around 86 million unique TCR beta chains (roughly 11 million of them shared). Libraries were prepared by immunoSEQ multiplex PCR; TCRdb keeps only in-frame clonotypes and omits some of them. The V and J calls and clone size are taken from that table; D and trimming were inferred from the DNA. This sample carries 220,000 or so clones, roughly three quarters of them seen once, and the ten largest clones take 1.7%. V was trimmed by 6 bases and J by 6 bases, leaving 16 bases between them. The length of the CDR3 is 13 residues. Germline CDR1 SGHDT, CDR2 YYEEEE. General study results and limits: Productive rates of about 87% or about 30% were seen for most TCR beta V segments in an earlier analysis.

As regards this clone: Its antigen is unknown.

Sequenced input: PBMCs. This receptor was obtained from a man aged 45-60 years in good health and CMV-seronegative. V is TRBV5-6 and J is TRBJ2-7, with D tentatively TRBD1 (7 bases). The CDR3 sequence is CASKRQGGSEQYF. The CDR3 region has the DNA TGTGCCAGCAAAAGACAGGGAGGTTCCGAGCAGTACTTC. Filled out from reference TRBV5-6 and TRBJ2-7, the complete variable domain reads DAGVTQSPTHLIKTRGQQVTLRCSPKSGHDTVSWYQQALGQGPQFIFQYYEEEERQRGNFPDRFSGHQFPNYSSELNVNALLLGDSALYLCASKRQGGSEQYFGPGTRLTVT.